This TCR beta chain came from a study of blood T cell repertoires in COVID-19. Looking at the study overall: Acute and convalescent COVID-19 specimens originated in the United States, Italy and Spain. The cDNA or gDNA used as material had been derived from T cells, B-cell-depleted T cells, or PBMCs.

The junction had 7 bases not matched to a gene; V was cut back by 0 bases and J by 4 bases. This CDR3 contains 16 residues. CDR1 is SGDLS, CDR2 YYNGEE, per germline. Original methodology: Quantification of nucleated cells was approximated via reference gene primer amplification. Here immunoSEQ multiplex PCR was the method, and the copy in TCRdb shows in-frame clones only, minus some. Clone size and the V and J calls come from that table; the DNA yielded D and trimming. The table includes more than 20,000 clones, 60% to 85% detected once. This TCR was recovered from a man in his 60s with active COVID-19. The V gene is TRBV9, the J gene TRBJ2-1; 7 nucleotides agree with TRBD2. Material for sequencing was peripheral blood. The CDR3 DNA sequence: TGTGCCAGCAGCGTAGCTCGCGGGAGTGGTTACAATGAGCAGTTCTTC. Translated, it gives CASSVARGSGYNEQFF.